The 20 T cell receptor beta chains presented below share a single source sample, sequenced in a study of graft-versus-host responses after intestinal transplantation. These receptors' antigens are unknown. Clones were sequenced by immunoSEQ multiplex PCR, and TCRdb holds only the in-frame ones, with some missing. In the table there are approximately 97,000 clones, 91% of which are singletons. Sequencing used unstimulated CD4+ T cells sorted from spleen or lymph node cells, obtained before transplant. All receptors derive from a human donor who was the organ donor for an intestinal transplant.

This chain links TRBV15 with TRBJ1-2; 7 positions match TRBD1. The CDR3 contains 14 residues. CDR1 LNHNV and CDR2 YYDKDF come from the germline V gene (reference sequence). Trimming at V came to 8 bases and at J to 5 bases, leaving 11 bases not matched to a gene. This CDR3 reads CATAGTATSYGYTF. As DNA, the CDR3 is TGTGCCACCGCCGGGACAGCGACGTCTTATGGCTACACCTTC.

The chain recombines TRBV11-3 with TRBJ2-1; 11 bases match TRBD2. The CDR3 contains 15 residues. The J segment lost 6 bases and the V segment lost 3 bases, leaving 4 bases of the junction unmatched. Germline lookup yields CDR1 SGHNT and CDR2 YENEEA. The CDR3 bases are TGTGCCAGCAGCTTGCTAGCGGGGGGCTCCAATGAGCAGTTCTTC. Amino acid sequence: CASSLLAGGSNEQFF.

CDR3 nucleotides: TGCGCCAGCAGCCTGCGGTCTGAGGCCGAGAGCTCTGGGGCCAACGTCCTGACTTTC. This codes for CASSLRSEAESSGANVLTF. The chain uses TRBV5-1 and TRBJ2-6; D is undetermined. V lost 4 bases to trimming and J lost 0 bases, with 20 bases between them. This CDR3 has 19 residues. Germline-derived CDR1 and CDR2 are SGHRS and YFSETQ. Full variable domain (rest looked up from reference TRBV5-1 and TRBJ2-6): KAGVTQTPRYLIKTRGQQVTLSCSPISGHRSVSWYQQTPGQGLQFLFEYFSETQRNKGNFPGRFSGRQFSNSRSEMNVSTLELGDSALYLCASSLRSEAESSGANVLTFGAGSRLTVL.

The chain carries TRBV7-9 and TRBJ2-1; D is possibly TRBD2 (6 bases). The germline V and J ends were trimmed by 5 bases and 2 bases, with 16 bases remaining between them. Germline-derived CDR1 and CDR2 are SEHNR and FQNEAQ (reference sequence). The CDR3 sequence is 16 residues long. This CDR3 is CASSPSGGRAYNEQFF. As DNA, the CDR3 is TGTGCCAGCAGCCCATCCGGGGGACGGGCCTACAATGAGCAGTTCTTC.

As DNA, the CDR3 is TGTGCCAGCTCAACACAAGAGACCCAGTACTTC. Translation gives CASSTQETQYF. V gene TRBV18 combines with J gene TRBJ2-5, with D unclear. The CDR3 contains 11 residues. V was cut by 5 bases and J by 2 bases, with 3 bases left in between. Germline V CDR1 and CDR2: KGHSH, LQKENI.

The CDR3 sequence: CASSLAGPLQFF. The CDR3 DNA sequence: TGTGCCAGCAGCTTAGCGGGGCCCCTGCAGTTCTTC. The chain links TRBV7-9 to TRBJ2-1; D may be TRBD1 (5 bases). The CDR3 has 12 residues. From germline, CDR1 is SEHNR and CDR2 FQNEAQ (reference sequence). V was shortened by 0 bases and J by 12 bases, with 9 bases between the two germline ends. Variable domain in full (rest from reference TRBV7-9 and TRBJ2-1): DTGVSQNPRHKITKRGQNVTFRCDPISEHNRLYWYRQTLGQGPEFLTYFQNEAQLEKSRLLSDRFSAERPKGSFSTLEIQRTEQGDSAMYLCASSLAGPLQFFGPGTRLTVL.

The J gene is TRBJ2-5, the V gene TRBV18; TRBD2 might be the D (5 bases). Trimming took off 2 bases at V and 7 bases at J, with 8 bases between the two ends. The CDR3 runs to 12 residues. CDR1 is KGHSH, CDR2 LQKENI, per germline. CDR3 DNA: TGTGCCAGCTCACCATACGGAGGGACCCAGTACTTC. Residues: CASSPYGGTQYF. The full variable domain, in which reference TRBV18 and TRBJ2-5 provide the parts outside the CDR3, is NAGVMQNPRHLVRRRGQEARLRCSPMKGHSHVYWYRQLPEEGLKFMVYLQKENIIDESGMPKERFSAEFPKEGPSILRIQQVVRGDSAAYFCASSPYGGTQYFGPGTRLLVL.

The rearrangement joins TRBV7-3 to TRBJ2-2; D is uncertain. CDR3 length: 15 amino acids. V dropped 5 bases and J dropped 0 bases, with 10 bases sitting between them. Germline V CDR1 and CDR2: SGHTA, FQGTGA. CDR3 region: CASSLSTANTGELFF. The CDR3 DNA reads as TGTGCCAGCAGCCTCTCGACTGCGAACACCGGGGAGCTGTTTTTT.

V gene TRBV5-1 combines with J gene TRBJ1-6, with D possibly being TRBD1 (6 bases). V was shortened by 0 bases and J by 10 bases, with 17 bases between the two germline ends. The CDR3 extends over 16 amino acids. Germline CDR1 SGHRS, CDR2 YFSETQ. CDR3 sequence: CASSLAGTGLGSPLHF. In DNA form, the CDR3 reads TGCGCCAGCAGCTTGGCGGGAACAGGGCTGGGGTCACCCCTCCACTTT.

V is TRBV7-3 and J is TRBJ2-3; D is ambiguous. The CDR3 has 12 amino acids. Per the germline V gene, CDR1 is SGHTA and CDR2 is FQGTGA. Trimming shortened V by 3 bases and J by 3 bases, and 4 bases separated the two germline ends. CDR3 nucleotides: TGTGCCAGCAGCTTTTATACAGATACGCAGTATTTT. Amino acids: CASSFYTDTQYF.

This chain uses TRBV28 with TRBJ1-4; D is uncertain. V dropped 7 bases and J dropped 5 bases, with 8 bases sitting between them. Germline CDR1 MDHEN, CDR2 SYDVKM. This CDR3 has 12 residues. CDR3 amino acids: CASTGGNEKLFF. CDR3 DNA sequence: TGTGCCAGCACGGGTGGGAATGAAAAACTGTTTTTT.

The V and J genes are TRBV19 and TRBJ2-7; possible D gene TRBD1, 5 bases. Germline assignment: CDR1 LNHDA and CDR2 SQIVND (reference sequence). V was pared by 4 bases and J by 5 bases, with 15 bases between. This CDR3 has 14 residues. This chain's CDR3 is CASSNGHPLDEQYF. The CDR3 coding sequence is TGTGCCAGTAGTAATGGACACCCTCTCGACGAGCAGTACTTC.

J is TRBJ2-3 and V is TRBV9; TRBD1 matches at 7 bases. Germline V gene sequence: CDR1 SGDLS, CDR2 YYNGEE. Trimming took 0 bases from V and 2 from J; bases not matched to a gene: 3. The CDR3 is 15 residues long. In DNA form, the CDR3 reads TGTGCCAGCAGCGTAGAGGGGGCACACACAGATACGCAGTATTTT. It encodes CASSVEGAHTDTQYF.

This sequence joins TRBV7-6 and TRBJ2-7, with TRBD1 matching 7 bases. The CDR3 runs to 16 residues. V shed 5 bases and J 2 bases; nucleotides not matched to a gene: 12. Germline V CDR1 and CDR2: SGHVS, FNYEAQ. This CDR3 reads CASSVSTDGQAYEQYF. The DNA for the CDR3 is TGTGCCAGCAGCGTATCAACAGACGGACAGGCCTACGAGCAGTACTTC.

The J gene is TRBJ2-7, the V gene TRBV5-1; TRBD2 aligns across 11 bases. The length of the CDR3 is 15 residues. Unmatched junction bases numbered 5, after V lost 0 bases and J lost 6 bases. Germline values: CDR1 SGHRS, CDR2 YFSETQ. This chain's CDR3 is CASSLVAGGPSEQYF. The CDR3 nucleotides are TGCGCCAGCAGCTTGGTAGCGGGGGGGCCTTCCGAGCAGTACTTC.

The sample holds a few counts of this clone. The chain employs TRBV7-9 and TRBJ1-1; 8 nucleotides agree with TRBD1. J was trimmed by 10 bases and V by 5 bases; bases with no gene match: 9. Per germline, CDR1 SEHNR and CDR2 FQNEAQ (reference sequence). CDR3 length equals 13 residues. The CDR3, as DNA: TGTGCCAGCAGCCCAGACAGGGGCACGGGAGCTTTCTTT. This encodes CASSPDRGTGAFF.

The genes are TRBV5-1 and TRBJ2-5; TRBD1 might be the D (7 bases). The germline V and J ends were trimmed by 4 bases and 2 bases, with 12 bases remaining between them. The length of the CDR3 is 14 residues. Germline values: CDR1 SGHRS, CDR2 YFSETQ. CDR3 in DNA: TGCGCCAGCAGCCCGCGGGACAGACAAGAGACCCAGTACTTC. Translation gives CASSPRDRQETQYF. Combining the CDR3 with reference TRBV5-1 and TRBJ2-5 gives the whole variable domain KAGVTQTPRYLIKTRGQQVTLSCSPISGHRSVSWYQQTPGQGLQFLFEYFSETQRNKGNFPGRFSGRQFSNSRSEMNVSTLELGDSALYLCASSPRDRQETQYFGPGTRLLVL.

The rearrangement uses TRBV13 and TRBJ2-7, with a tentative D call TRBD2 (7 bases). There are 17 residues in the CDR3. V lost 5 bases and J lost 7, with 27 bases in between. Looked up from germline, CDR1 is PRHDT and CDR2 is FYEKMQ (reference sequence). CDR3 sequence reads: CASSRGALGTPNYEQYF. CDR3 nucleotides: TGTGCCAGCAGCCGGGGGGCATTGGGAACTCCTAATTATGAGCAGTACTTC. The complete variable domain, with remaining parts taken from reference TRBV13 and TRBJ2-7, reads AAGVIQSPRHLIKEKRETATLKCYPIPRHDTVYWYQQGPGQDPQFLISFYEKMQSDKGSIPDRFSAQQFSDYHSELNMSSLELGDSALYFCASSRGALGTPNYEQYFGPGTRLTVT.

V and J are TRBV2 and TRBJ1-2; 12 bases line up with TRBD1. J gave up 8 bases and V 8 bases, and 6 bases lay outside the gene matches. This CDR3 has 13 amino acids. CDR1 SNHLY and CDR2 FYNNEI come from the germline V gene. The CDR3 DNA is TGTGCCAGCCCGGGACAGGGGGCGGGAGGCTACACCTTC. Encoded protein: CASPGQGAGGYTF.

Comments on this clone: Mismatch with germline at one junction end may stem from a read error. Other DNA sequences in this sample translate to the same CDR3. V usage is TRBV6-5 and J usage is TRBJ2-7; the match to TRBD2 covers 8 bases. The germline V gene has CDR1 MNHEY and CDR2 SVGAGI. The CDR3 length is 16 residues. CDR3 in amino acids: CASSYSPTSANYEQYF. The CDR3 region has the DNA TGTGCCAGTAGTTACTCCCCGACTAGCGCAAACTACGAGCAGTACTTC.